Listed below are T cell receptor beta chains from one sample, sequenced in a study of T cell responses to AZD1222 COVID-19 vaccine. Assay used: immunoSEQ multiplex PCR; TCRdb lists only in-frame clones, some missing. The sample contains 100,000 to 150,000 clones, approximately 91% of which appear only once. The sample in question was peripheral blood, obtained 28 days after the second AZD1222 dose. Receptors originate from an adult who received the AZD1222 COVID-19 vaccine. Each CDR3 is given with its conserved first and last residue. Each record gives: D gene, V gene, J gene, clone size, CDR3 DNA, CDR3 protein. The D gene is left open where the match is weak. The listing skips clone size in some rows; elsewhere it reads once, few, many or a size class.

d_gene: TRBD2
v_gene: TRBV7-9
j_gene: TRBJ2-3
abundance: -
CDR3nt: TGTGCCAGCAGCTTAGCCCCCAGCGGGACGACTAGCACAGATACGCAGTATTTT
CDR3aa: CASSLAPSGTTSTDTQYF

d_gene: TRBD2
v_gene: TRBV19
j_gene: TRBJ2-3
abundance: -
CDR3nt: TGTGCCAGTAGTGTCGGACTAGGGGACACAGATACGCAGTATTTT
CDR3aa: CASSVGLGDTDTQYF

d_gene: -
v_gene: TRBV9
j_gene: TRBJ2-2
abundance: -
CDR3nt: TGTGCCAGCAGCGTAGCGACACAGTTGAACACCGGGGAGCTGTTTTTT
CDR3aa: CASSVATQLNTGELFF

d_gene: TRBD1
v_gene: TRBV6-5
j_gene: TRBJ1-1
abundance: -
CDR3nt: TGTGCCAGCAGCTCCGGACAGGCCAAAGCTTTCTTT
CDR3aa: CASSSGQAKAFF

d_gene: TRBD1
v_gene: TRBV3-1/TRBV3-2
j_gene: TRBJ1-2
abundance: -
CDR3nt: TGTGCCAGCAGTAGGGACAGTTTCTCCTATGGCTACACCTTC
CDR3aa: CASSRDSFSYGYTF

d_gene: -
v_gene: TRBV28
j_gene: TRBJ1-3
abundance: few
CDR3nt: TGTGCCAGCAGTTTATGGGGTGCAGGAGGGGGAGGTTTACACACCATATATTTT
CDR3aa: CASSLWGAGGGGLHTIYF

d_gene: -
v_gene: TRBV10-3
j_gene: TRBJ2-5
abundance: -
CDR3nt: TGTGCCATCAGCCCGACAGGTGACCAAGAGACCCAGTACTTC
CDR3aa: CAISPTGDQETQYF

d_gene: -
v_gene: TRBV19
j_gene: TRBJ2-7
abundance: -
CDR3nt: TGTGCCAGTACCGACTGGTCGGGCTACGAGCAGTACTTC
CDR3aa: CASTDWSGYEQYF

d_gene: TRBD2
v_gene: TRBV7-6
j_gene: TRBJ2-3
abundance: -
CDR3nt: TGTGCCAGCAGCTTACTCGGGACTAGCGGCACAGATACGCAGTATTTT
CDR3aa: CASSLLGTSGTDTQYF

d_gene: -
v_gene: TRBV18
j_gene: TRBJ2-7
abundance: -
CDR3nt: TGTGCCAGCTCACGTGGCAGGGTGAACGAGCAGTACTTC
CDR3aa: CASSRGRVNEQYF

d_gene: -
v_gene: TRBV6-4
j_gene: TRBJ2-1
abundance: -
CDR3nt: TGTGCCAGCAGTGACTCGAAGGCAGGGAGCTCCTACAATGAGCAGTTCTTC
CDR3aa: CASSDSKAGSSYNEQFF

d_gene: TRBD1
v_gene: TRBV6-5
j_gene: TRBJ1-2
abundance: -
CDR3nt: TGTGCCAGCAGGCGCGGGACAGGGAACTATGGCTACACCTTC
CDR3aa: CASRRGTGNYGYTF

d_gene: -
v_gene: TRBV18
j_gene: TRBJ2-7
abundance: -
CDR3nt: TGTGCCAGCTCAAAAAACAGGGGAGGATCCACCTACGAGCAGTACTTC
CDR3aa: CASSKNRGGSTYEQYF

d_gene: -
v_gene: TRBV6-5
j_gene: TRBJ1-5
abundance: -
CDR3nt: TGTGCCAGCAGTTACTCACAGTATAGCAATCAGCCCCAGCATTTT
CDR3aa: CASSYSQYSNQPQHF

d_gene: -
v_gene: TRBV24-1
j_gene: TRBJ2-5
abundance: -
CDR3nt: TGTGCCACCAGTGATTCCGGGCCCTCCGCAAATGAAGAGACCCAGTACTTC
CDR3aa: CATSDSGPSANEETQYF

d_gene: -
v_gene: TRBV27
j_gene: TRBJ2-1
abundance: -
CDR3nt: TGTGCCAGCAGTTCCGTTGACAACAATGAGCAGTTCTTC
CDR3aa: CASSSVDNNEQFF

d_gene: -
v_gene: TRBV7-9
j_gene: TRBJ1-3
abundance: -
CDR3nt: TGTGCCAGCAGCTTAGGAGGATACTCTGGAAACACCATATATTTT
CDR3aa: CASSLGGYSGNTIYF

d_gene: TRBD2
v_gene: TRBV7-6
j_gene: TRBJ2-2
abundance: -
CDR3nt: TGTGCCAGCAGCCCGAGACCCTCTAGCGGGATCGGGGAGCTGTTTTTT
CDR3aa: CASSPRPSSGIGELFF

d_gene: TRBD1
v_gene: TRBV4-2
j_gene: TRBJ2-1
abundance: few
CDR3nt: TGTGCCTCGTCCCGGGACAGGTACAATGAGCAGTTCTTC
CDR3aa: CASSRDRYNEQFF

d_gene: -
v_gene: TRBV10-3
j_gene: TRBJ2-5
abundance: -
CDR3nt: TGTGCCATCAGAGGGGCGGGGACCCAAGAGACCCAGTACTTC
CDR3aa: CAIRGAGTQETQYF

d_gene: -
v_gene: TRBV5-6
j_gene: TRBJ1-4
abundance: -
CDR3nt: TGTGCCAGCAGCTTGGGGTTGCGATCTAATGAAAAACTGTTTTTT
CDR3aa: CASSLGLRSNEKLFF

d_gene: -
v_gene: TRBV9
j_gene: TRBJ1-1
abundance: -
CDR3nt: TGTGCCAGCAGCCCCCGCAACAGCGTCGCTGAAGCTTTCTTT
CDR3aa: CASSPRNSVAEAFF

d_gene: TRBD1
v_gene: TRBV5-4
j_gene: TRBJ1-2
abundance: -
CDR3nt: TGTGCCAGCAGCACAGGGGCGGACGTGAACTATGGCTACACCTTC
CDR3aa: CASSTGADVNYGYTF

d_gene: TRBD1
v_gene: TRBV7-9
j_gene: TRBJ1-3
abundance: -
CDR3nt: TGTGCCAGCAGCTCGGTCTTCCCCGGGACAGGGTTTGGAAACACCATATATTTT
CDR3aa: CASSSVFPGTGFGNTIYF

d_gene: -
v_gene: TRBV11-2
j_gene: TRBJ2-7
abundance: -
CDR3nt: TGTGCCAGCAGCTTAATGCCGGGAGAGGGCTACGAGCAGTACTTC
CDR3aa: CASSLMPGEGYEQYF

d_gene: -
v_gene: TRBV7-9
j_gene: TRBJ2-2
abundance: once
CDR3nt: TGTGCCAGCAGCCTATCCTGGAGCACCGGGGAGCTGTTTTTT
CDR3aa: CASSLSWSTGELFF

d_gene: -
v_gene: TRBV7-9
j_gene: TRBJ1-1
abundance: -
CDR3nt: TGTGCCAGCAGCCCTTTCACTGAAGCTTTCTTT
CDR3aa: CASSPFTEAFF

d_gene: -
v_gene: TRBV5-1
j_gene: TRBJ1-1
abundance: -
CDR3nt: TGCGCCAGCAGCACCGACGGCACGAACACTGAAGCTTTCTTT
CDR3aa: CASSTDGTNTEAFF

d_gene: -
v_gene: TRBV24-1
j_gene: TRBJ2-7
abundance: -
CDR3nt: TGTGCCACCAGTGACGGGACTCCTCTCGACGAGCAGTACTTC
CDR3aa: CATSDGTPLDEQYF

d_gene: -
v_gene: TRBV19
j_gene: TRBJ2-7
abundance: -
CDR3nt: TGTGCCAGTAGTCAGTCGGGGATCGAGCAGTACTTC
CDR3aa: CASSQSGIEQYF

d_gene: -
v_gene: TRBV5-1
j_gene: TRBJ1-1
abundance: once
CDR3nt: TGCGCCAGCAGCTGGGGGGCGCTGGGGAACACTGAAGCTTTCTTT
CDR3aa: CASSWGALGNTEAFF